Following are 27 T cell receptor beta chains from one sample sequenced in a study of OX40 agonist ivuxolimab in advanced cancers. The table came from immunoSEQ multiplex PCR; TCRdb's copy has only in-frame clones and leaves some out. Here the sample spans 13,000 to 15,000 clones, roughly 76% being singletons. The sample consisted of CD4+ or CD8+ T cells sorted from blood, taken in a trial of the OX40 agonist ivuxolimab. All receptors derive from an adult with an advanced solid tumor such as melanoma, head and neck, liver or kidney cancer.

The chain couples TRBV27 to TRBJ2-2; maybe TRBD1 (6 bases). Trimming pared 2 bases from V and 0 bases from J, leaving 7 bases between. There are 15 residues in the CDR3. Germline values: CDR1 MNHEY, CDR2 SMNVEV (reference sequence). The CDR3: CASSLKGANTGELFF. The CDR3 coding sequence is TGTGCCAGCAGTTTAAAGGGGGCGAACACCGGGGAGCTGTTTTTT.

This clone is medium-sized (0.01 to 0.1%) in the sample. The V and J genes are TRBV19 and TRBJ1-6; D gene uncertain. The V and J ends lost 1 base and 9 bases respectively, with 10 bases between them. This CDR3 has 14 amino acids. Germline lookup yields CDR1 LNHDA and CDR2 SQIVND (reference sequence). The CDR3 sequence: CASSIGQLSSPLHF. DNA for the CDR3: TGTGCCAGTAGTATAGGACAACTCAGTTCACCCCTCCACTTT.

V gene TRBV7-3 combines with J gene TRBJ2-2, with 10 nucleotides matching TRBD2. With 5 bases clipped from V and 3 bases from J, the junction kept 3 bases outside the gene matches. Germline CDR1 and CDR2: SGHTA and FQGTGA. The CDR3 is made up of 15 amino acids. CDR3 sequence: CASSLSGGYTGELFF. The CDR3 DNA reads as TGTGCCAGCAGCCTTAGCGGGGGGTACACCGGGGAGCTGTTTTTT.

The CDR3 loop reads CASSHLAGGPNQETQYF. The CDR3 DNA sequence: TGCGCCAGCAGCCACCTAGCGGGGGGGCCCAACCAAGAGACCCAGTACTTC. V usage is TRBV5-1 and J usage is TRBJ2-5; TRBD2 matches at 12 bases. V lost 4 bases and J lost 0; bases outside the gene matches: 7. Germline CDR1 and CDR2: SGHRS and YFSETQ. The CDR3 is made up of 17 amino acids.

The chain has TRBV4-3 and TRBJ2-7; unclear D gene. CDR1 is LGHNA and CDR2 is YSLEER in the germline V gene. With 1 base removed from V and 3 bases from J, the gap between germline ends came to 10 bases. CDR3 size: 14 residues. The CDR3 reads CASSQGISDYEQYF. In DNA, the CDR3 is TGCGCCAGCAGCCAAGGGATTTCGGACTACGAGCAGTACTTC.

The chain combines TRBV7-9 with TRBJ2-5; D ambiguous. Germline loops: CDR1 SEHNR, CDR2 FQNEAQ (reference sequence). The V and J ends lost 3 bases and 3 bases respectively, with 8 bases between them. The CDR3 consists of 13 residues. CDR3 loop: CASSFPRKETQYF. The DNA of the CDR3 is TGTGCCAGCAGCTTTCCGAGAAAAGAGACCCAGTACTTC.

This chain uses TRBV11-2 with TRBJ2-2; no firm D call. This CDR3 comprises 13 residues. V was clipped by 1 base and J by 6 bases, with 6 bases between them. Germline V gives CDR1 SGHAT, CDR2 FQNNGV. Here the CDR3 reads CASSLGPAGELFF. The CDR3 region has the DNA TGTGCCAGCAGCTTAGGTCCCGCCGGGGAGCTGTTTTTT.

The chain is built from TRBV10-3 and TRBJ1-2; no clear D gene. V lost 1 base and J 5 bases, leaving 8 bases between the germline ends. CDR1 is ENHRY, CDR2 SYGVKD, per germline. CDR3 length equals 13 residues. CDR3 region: CAISELAAYGYTF. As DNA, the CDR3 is TGTGCCATCAGTGAGTTGGCAGCTTATGGCTACACCTTC.

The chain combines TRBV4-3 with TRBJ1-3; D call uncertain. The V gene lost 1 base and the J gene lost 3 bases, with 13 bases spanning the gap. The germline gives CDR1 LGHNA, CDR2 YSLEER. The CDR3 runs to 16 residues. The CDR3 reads CASSQGVGFGGNTIYF. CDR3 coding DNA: TGCGCCAGCAGCCAAGGGGTCGGGTTTGGTGGAAACACCATATATTTT.

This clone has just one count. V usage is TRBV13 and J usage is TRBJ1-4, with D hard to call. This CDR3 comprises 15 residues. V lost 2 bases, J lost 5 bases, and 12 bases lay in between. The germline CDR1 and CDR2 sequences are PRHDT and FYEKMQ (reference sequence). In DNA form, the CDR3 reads TGTGCCAGCAGCTTACGGGCATTTTCGAATGAAAAACTGTTTTTT. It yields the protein CASSLRAFSNEKLFF.

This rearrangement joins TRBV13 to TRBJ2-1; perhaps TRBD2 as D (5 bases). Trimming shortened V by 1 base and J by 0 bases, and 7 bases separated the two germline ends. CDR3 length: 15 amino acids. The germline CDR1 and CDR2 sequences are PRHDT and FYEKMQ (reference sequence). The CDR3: CASSLAGSSYNEQFF. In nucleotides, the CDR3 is TGTGCCAGCAGCTTAGCTGGGAGCTCCTACAATGAGCAGTTCTTC.

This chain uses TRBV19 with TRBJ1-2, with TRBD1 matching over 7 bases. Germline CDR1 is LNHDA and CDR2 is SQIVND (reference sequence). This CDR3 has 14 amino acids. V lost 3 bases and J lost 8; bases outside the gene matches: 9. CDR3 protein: CASSMGTAPRGYTF. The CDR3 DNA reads TGTGCCAGTAGTATGGGGACAGCGCCCCGGGGCTACACCTTC.

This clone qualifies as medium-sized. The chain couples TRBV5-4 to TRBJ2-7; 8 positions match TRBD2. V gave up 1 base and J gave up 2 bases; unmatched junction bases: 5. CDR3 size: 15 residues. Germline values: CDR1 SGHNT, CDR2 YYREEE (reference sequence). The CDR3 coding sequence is TGTGCCAGCAGCTTGCGGGGGGGGCTCGCCTACGAGCAGTACTTC. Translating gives CASSLRGGLAYEQYF.

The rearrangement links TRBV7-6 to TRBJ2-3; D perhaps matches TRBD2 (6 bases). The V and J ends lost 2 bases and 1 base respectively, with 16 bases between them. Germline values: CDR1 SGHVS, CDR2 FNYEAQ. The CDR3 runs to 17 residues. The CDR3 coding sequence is TGTGCCAGCAGCTTAATCGGAGGGCTCAGCGGCACAGATACGCAGTATTTT. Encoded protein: CASSLIGGLSGTDTQYF. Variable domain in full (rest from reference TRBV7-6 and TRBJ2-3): GAGVSQSPRYKVTKRGQDVALRCDPISGHVSLYWYRQALGQGPEFLTYFNYEAQQDKSGLPNDRFSAERPEGSISTLTIQRTEQRDSAMYRCASSLIGGLSGTDTQYFGPGTRLTVL.

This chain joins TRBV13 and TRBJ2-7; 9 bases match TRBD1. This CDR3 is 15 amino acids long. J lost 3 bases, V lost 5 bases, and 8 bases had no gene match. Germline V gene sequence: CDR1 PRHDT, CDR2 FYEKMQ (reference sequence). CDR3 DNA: TGTGCCAGCAGCATTTCCGGGACAGGGCGCTACGAGCAGTACTTC. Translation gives CASSISGTGRYEQYF.

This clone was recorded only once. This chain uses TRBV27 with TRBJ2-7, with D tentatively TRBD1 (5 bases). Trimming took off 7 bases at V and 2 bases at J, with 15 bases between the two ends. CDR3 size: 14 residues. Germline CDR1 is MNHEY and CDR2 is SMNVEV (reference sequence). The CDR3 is CASTSLGQAYEQYF. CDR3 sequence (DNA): TGTGCCAGCACTTCCCTGGGGCAGGCCTACGAGCAGTACTTC.

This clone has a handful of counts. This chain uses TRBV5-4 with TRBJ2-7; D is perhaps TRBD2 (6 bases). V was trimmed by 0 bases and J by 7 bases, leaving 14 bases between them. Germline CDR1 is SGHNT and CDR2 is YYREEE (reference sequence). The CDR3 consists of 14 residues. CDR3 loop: CASSLDSRGGEQYF. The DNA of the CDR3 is TGTGCCAGCAGCTTGGATTCGCGTGGAGGGGAGCAGTACTTC.

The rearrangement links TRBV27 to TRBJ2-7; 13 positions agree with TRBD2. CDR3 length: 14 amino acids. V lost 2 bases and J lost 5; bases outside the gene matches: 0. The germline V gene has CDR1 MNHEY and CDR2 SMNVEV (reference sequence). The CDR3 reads CASSLGTSGDEQYF. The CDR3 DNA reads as TGTGCCAGCAGTTTAGGGACTAGCGGGGACGAGCAGTACTTC.

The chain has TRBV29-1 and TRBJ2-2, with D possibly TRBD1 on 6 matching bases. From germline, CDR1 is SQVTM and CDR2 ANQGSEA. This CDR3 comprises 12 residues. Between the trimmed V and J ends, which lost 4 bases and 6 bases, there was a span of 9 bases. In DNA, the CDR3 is TGCAGCGTTGTCACAGGGTCCGGGGAGCTGTTTTTT. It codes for CSVVTGSGELFF.

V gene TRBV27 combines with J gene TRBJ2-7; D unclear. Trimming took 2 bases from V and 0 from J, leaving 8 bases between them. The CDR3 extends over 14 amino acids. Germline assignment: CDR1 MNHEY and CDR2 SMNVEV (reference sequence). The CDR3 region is CASSLSTGSYEQYF. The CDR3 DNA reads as TGTGCCAGCAGTTTAAGTACCGGCTCCTACGAGCAGTACTTC.

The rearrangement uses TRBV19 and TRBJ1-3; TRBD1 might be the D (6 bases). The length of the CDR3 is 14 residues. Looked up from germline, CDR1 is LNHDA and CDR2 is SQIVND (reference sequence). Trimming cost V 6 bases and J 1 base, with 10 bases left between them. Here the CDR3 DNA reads TGTGCCAGTAGCCCCCAGGGGTCTGGAAACACCATATATTTT. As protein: CASSPQGSGNTIYF.

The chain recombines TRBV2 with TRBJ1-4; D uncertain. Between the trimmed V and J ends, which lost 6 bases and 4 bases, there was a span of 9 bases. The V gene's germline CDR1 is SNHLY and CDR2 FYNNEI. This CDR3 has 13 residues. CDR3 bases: TGTGCCAGCAGCCAGGATGATAATGAAAAACTGTTTTTT. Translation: CASSQDDNEKLFF.

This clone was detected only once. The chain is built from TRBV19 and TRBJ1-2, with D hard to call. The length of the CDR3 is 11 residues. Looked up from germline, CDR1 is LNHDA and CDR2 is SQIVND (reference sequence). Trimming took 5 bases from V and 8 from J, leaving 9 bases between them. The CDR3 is CASSRWEGYTF. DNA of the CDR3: TGTGCCAGTAGTCGCTGGGAAGGCTACACCTTC.

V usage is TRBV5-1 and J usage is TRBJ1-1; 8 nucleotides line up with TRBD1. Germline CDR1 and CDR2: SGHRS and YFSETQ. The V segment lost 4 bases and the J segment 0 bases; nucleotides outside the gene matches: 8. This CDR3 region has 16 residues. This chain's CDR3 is CASSVDRGALNTEAFF. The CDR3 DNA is TGCGCCAGCAGCGTCGACAGGGGAGCTTTGAACACTGAAGCTTTCTTT.

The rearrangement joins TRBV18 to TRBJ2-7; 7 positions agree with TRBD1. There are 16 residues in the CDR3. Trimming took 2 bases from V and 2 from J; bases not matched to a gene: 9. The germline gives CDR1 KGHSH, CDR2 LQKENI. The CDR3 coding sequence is TGTGCCAGCTCACCAAGGGACAGACCGCCACCCTACGAGCAGTACTTC. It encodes CASSPRDRPPPYEQYF.

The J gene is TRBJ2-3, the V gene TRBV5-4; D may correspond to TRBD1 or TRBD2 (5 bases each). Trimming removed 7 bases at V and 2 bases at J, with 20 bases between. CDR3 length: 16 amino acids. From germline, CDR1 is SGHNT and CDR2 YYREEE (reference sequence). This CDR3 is CASRPRGSASTDTQYF. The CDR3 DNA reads TGTGCCAGCCGCCCTAGGGGTAGCGCATCCACAGATACGCAGTATTTT.

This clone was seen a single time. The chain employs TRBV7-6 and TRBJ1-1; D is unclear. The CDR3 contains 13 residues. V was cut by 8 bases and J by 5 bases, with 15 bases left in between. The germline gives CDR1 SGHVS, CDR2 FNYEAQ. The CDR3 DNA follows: TGTGCCAGCGACCTGGGTTTCGGGACTGAAGCTTTCTTT. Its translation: CASDLGFGTEAFF. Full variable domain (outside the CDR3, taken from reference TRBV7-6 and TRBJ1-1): GAGVSQSPRYKVTKRGQDVALRCDPISGHVSLYWYRQALGQGPEFLTYFNYEAQQDKSGLPNDRFSAERPEGSISTLTIQRTEQRDSAMYRCASDLGFGTEAFFGQGTRLTVV.